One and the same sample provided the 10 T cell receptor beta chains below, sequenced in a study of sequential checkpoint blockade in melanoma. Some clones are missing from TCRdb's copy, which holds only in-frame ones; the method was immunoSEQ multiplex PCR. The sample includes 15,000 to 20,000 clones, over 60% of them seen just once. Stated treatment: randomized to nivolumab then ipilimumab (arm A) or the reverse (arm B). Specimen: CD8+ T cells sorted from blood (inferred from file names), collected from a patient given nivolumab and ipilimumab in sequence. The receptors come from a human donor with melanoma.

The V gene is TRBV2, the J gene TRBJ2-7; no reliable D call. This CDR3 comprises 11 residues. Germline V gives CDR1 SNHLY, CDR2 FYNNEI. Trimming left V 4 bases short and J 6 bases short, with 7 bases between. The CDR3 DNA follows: TGTGCCAGCAGTGTTAGTCGCGAGCAGTACTTC. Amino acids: CASSVSREQYF.

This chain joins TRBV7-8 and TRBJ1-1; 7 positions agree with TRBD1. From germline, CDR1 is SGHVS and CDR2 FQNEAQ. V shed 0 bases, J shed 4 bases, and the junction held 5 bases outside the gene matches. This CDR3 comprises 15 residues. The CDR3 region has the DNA TGTGCCAGCAGCTTAGCTAGGGGGCCGGGCACTGAAGCTTTCTTT. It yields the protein CASSLARGPGTEAFF.

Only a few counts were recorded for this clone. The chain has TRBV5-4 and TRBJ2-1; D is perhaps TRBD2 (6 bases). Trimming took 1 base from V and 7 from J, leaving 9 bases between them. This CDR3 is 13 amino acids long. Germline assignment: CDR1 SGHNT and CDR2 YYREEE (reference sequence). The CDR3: CASSLSGGNEQFF. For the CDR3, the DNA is TGTGCCAGCAGCTTGAGCGGAGGGAATGAGCAGTTCTTC. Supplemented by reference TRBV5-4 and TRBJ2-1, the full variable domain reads ETGVTQSPTHLIKTRGQQVTLRCSSQSGHNTVSWYQQALGQGPQFIFQYYREEENGRGNFPPRFSGLQFPNYSSELNVNALELDDSALYLCASSLSGGNEQFFGPGTRLTVL.

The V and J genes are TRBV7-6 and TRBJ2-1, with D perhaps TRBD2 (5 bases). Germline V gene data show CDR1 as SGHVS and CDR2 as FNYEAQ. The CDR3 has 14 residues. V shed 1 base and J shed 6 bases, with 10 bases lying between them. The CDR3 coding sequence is TGTGCCAGCAGCTTAGGAGGGCCCCCCAATGAGCAGTTCTTC. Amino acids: CASSLGGPPNEQFF.

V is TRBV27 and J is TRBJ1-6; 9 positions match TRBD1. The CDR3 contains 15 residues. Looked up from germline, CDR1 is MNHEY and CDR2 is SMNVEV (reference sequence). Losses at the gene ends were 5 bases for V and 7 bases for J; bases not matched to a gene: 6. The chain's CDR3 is CASSPPTGGNSPLHF. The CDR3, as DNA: TGTGCCAGCAGTCCGCCGACAGGGGGGAATTCACCCCTCCACTTT.

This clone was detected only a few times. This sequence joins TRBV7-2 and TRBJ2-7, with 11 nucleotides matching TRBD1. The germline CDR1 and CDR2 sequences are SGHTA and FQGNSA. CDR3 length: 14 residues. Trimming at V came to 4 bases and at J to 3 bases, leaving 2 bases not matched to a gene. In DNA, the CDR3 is TGTGCCAGCAGCTGGGGGACAGGGGGCTACGAGCAGTACGTC. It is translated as CASSWGTGGYEQYV.

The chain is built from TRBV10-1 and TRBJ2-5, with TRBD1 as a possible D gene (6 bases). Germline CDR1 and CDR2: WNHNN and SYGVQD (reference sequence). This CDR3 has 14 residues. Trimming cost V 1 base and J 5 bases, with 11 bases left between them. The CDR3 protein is CASSEYRAVETQYF. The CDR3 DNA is TGCGCCAGCAGTGAGTACAGGGCGGTGGAGACCCAGTACTTC.

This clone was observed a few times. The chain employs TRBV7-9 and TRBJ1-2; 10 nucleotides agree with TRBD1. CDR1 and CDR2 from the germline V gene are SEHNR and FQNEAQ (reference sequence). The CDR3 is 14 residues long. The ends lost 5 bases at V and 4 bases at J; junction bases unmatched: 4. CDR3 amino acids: CASSGTGDTYGYTF. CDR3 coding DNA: TGTGCCAGCAGCGGGACAGGGGATACCTATGGCTACACCTTC. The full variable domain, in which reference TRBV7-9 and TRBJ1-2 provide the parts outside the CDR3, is DTGVSQNPRHKITKRGQNVTFRCDPISEHNRLYWYRQTLGQGPEFLTYFQNEAQLEKSRLLSDRFSAERPKGSFSTLEIQRTEQGDSAMYLCASSGTGDTYGYTFGSGTRLTVV.

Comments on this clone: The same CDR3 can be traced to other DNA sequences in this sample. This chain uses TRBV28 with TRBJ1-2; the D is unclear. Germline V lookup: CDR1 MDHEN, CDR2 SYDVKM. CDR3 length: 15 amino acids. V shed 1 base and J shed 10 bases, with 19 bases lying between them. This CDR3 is CASSLFRGGSPDYTF. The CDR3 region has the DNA TGTGCCAGCAGTTTATTCCGGGGAGGAAGCCCGGACTACACCTTC.

The CDR3 protein is CASSFAGGRDEQFF. DNA of the CDR3: TGTGCCAGCAGCTTCGCGGGGGGGCGGGATGAGCAGTTCTTC. The chain couples TRBV11-2 to TRBJ2-1, with 9 bases identical to TRBD2. V gave up 3 bases and J gave up 8 bases; unmatched junction bases: 5. The CDR3 is made up of 14 amino acids. Germline CDR1 and CDR2: SGHAT and FQNNGV.